This entry describes one T cell receptor (beta chain). This entry comes from a study of T cell responses to AZD1222 COVID-19 vaccine. The trim removed 7 bases at V and 0 bases at J, leaving 10 bases unmatched. The CDR3 length is 16 residues. Germline CDR1 and CDR2: SGHAT and FQNNGV. Some clones are missing from TCRdb's copy, which holds only in-frame ones; the method was immunoSEQ multiplex PCR. Counted here are 95,000 to 130,000 clones, approximately 85% occurring once; the ten biggest clones make up 3% to 4.5%. This sequence joins TRBV11-2 and TRBJ2-7; 9 nucleotides line up with TRBD2. The TCR comes from an adult in good health. Sequenced here: peripheral blood, sampled on day 0 of MenACWY control vaccination. The CDR3 coding sequence is TGTGCCAGCACCAGAAGCGGGGGGCCACTCTCCTACGAGCAGTACTTC. This translates into CASTRSGGPLSYEQYF.